This TCR beta chain was retrieved from a study of response to subunit inactivated influenza vaccine. Broader study findings: Few new T cells, the authors suggested, are recruited by each seasonal influenza vaccination.

Each CDR3 protein is one row after TCRdb ran MiXCR on the RT-PCR reads. The sample includes hundreds of thousands of distinct CDR3 sequences, about 15% of them seen just once. This CDR3 spans 15 amino acids. Trimming pared 0 bases from V and 0 bases from J, leaving 10 bases between. CDR1 and CDR2 from the germline V gene are SGDLS and YYNGEE. Turning to this clonotype: Its antigen is as yet unknown.

Sequenced here: PBMCs from blood, sampled 14 to 15 days before vaccination. The source of this sequence is a man aged 50 or older who received an inactivated influenza vaccine. The chain joins TRBV9 to TRBJ2-7; no clear D gene. CDR3 bases: TGTGCCAGCAGCGTAGCTCTGGGCCCCTCCTACGAGCAGTACTTC. Amino acid sequence: CASSVALGPSYEQYF.